One sample yielded the 31 T cell receptor beta chains listed below, sequenced in a study of blood T cell repertoires in COVID-19. Method: immunoSEQ multiplex PCR; TCRdb's copy keeps in-frame clones and lacks some. The repertoire has fewer than 90,000 clones, approximately 85% of them found once; the top ten carry approximately 7.3%. Input material: peripheral blood. These receptors were collected from a man aged 70 or older with acute or convalescent COVID-19.

The V gene is TRBV5-8, the J gene TRBJ2-7; 9 bases map to TRBD1. V was clipped by 0 bases and J by 7 bases; unmatched bases: 5. Germline V gene lookup returns CDR1 SGHTS and CDR2 YDEGEE. The CDR3 is 14 amino acids. The CDR3 spells CASSLGDRVKEQYF. CDR3 nucleotide sequence: TGTGCCAGCAGCTTGGGGGACAGGGTCAAAGAGCAGTACTTC.

The rearrangement uses TRBV18 and TRBJ2-1; D uncertain. Germline V gives CDR1 KGHSH, CDR2 LQKENI. The CDR3 consists of 12 residues. Trimming removed 1 base at V and 10 bases at J, with 8 bases between. In DNA, the CDR3 is TGTGCCAGCTCACCACTTGCGGAAGAGCAGTTCTTC. This translates into CASSPLAEEQFF.

V and J are TRBV5-6 and TRBJ1-6; D unresolved. Germline-derived CDR1 and CDR2 are SGHDT and YYEEEE. This CDR3 is built from 15 residues. With 2 bases removed from V and 10 bases from J, the gap between germline ends came to 16 bases. The CDR3 bases are TGTGCCAGCAGCTTATTTAGACACCGTCTCTCACCCCTCCACTTT. It is translated as CASSLFRHRLSPLHF.

The chain links TRBV19 to TRBJ2-1, with TRBD2 identical over 13 bases. CDR1 is LNHDA and CDR2 is SQIVND in the germline V gene (reference sequence). Losses at the gene ends were 5 bases for V and 0 bases for J; bases not matched to a gene: 13. The CDR3 consists of 20 residues. For the CDR3, the DNA is TGTGCCAGTAGTCTCCGAGGGACTAGCGGGACTCTGAGCTCCTACAATGAGCAGTTCTTC. It yields the protein CASSLRGTSGTLSSYNEQFF. Variable domain in full (rest from reference TRBV19 and TRBJ2-1): DGGITQSPKYLFRKEGQNVTLSCEQNLNHDAMYWYRQDPGQGLRLIYYSQIVNDFQKGDIAEGYSVSREKKESFPLTVTSAQKNPTAFYLCASSLRGTSGTLSSYNEQFFGPGTRLTVL.

The chain is built from TRBV14 and TRBJ1-1; 7 positions match TRBD1. This CDR3 spans 14 amino acids. V gave up 1 base and J gave up 1 base; unmatched junction bases: 0. Germline V gene sequence: CDR1 SGHDN, CDR2 FVKESK. The CDR3 DNA reads TGTGCCAGCAGCCAAGGACAGGGGAACACTGAAGCTTTCTTT. Translating it yields CASSQGQGNTEAFF.

The genes are TRBV6-1 and TRBJ1-5; D call uncertain. Germline lookup yields CDR1 MNHNS and CDR2 SASEGT. The V gene lost 4 bases and the J gene lost 6 bases, with 19 bases spanning the gap. The length of the CDR3 is 16 residues. This CDR3 is CASSAKPTGGGQPQHF. The DNA for the CDR3 is TGTGCCAGCAGTGCGAAGCCGACGGGAGGAGGTCAGCCCCAGCATTTT.

The chain links TRBV20-1 to TRBJ1-5, with D possibly being TRBD1 (6 bases). The V end lost 3 bases, the J end lost 7 bases, and 19 bases lay between the germline ends. Per germline, CDR1 DFQATT and CDR2 SNEGSKA (reference sequence). This CDR3 contains 15 residues. The CDR3, as DNA: TGCAGTGCTAGTAAGACAGGCCCCCGCTGGCAGCCCCAGCATTTT. As protein: CSASKTGPRWQPQHF.

CDR3 coding DNA: TGTGCCAGCAGTGAAGGGGTCTGGACAGGGGGCGAGCAGTACTTC. Amino acid sequence: CASSEGVWTGGEQYF. The genes are TRBV6-1 and TRBJ2-7; 10 bases agree with TRBD1. V shed 1 base, J shed 6 bases, and the junction held 6 bases outside the gene matches. In germline, CDR1 is MNHNS, CDR2 SASEGT. The CDR3 runs 15 residues.

The V and J genes are TRBV5-6 and TRBJ2-7; 8 bases line up with TRBD1. The CDR3 is 15 amino acids. CDR1 and CDR2 from the germline V gene are SGHDT and YYEEEE. The ends lost 1 base at V and 2 bases at J; junction bases unmatched: 5. The CDR3 bases are TGTGCCAGCAGCTTGACGGGGACAGGAACCTACGAGCAGTACTTC. Protein product: CASSLTGTGTYEQYF.

This clone was found once. The chain couples TRBV5-1 to TRBJ1-1; possibly TRBD1 for D (5 bases). CDR3 length: 14 amino acids. The germline V gene encodes CDR1 SGHRS and CDR2 YFSETQ. With 4 bases removed from V and 4 bases from J, the gap between germline ends came to 14 bases. CDR3 sequence: CASSNGGRGTEAFF. CDR3 in DNA: TGCGCCAGCAGCAACGGGGGTCGGGGCACTGAAGCTTTCTTT.

V and J are TRBV14 and TRBJ2-1, with 7 bases that match TRBD1. From germline, CDR1 is SGHDN and CDR2 FVKESK. V shed 5 bases, J shed 4 bases, and the junction held 8 bases outside the gene matches. The CDR3 spans 15 residues. The CDR3 bases are TGTGCCAGCAGCTCCGACAGGGACCTATACAATGAGCAGTTCTTC. Translation gives CASSSDRDLYNEQFF.

The rearrangement joins TRBV5-6 to TRBJ1-5; 8 positions match TRBD1. The V and J ends lost 0 bases and 6 bases, in that order; junction bases with no gene match: 5. CDR3 length: 15 residues. Germline V gene sequence: CDR1 SGHDT, CDR2 YYEEEE. CDR3 in DNA: TGTGCCAGCAGCTTGGCCGACAGGGGACCTCAGCCCCAGCATTTT. As protein: CASSLADRGPQPQHF.

The rearrangement links TRBV29-1 to TRBJ1-2, with 8 bases that match TRBD1. Trimming took 4 bases from V and 5 from J; bases not matched to a gene: 0. The CDR3 spans 11 residues. Germline CDR1 SQVTM, CDR2 ANQGSEA. In DNA, the CDR3 is TGCAGCGTTGGACAGGGGTATGGCTACACCTTC. As protein: CSVGQGYGYTF.

This chain uses TRBV18 with TRBJ2-7, with a weak D call TRBD1 (6 bases). CDR3 length: 15 amino acids. V shed 1 base and J shed 0 bases, with 10 bases lying between them. CDR1 and CDR2 (germline): KGHSH, LQKENI. CDR3 in amino acids: CASSPQGVRSYEQYF. Written as DNA, the CDR3 is TGTGCCAGCTCACCACAGGGGGTTCGCTCCTACGAGCAGTACTTC.

The chain links TRBV7-2 to TRBJ1-2; D might be TRBD1 (6 bases). V gave up 5 bases and J gave up 9 bases, with 28 bases separating them. The CDR3 sequence is 17 residues long. Germline-derived CDR1 and CDR2 are SGHTA and FQGNSA. This CDR3 reads CASSPSGGVRGASSYTF. CDR3 sequence (DNA): TGTGCCAGCAGCCCTAGCGGTGGGGTGAGGGGGGCCTCGAGCTACACCTTC.

The sample holds a few counts of this clone. The chain couples TRBV10-1 to TRBJ2-7; no firm D call. The CDR3 totals 12 residues. The germline gives CDR1 WNHNN, CDR2 SYGVQD (reference sequence). V was pared by 4 bases and J by 0 bases, with 4 bases between. CDR3 in amino acids: CASSASSYEQYF. As DNA, the CDR3 is TGCGCCAGCAGTGCGAGCTCCTACGAGCAGTACTTC.

This rearrangement joins TRBV2 to TRBJ2-4; possible D gene TRBD2, 5 bases. Between the trimmed V and J ends, which lost 5 bases and 7 bases, there was a span of 21 bases. The CDR3 sequence is 16 residues long. Looked up from germline, CDR1 is SNHLY and CDR2 is FYNNEI. Written as DNA, the CDR3 is TGTGCCAGCAGTATAGAAGGACTCCGAACCTCTAACATTCAGTACTTC. It codes for CASSIEGLRTSNIQYF.

This clone was picked up one time. J is TRBJ2-1 and V is TRBV3-1 (or the pseudogene TRBV3-2), with 15 bases aligning to TRBD2. Looked up from germline, CDR1 is LGHDT and CDR2 is YNNKEL (reference sequence). Trimming cost V 4 bases and J 8 bases; bases outside gene matches: 6. The CDR3 totals 16 residues. The CDR3 DNA is TGTGCCAGCAGCCCCGCCGGGACTAGCGGGAGGTATGAGCAGTTCTTC. Translating gives CASSPAGTSGRYEQFF.

The chain couples TRBV11-2 to TRBJ2-3, with TRBD2 as a possible D gene (5 bases). The CDR3 totals 10 residues. Germline V lookup: CDR1 SGHAT, CDR2 FQNNGV. Between the trimmed V and J ends, which lost 3 bases and 12 bases, there was a span of 7 bases. The CDR3 bases are TGTGCCAGCAGCTTGGAGGTCCAGTATTTT. It translates to CASSLEVQYF.

This sequence joins TRBV6-5 and TRBJ1-2, with no clear D. Trimming pared 2 bases from V and 0 bases from J, leaving 7 bases between. The V gene's germline CDR1 is MNHEY and CDR2 SVGAGI. The CDR3 is made up of 14 amino acids. The CDR3 here is CASSYQTSNYGYTF. CDR3 in DNA: TGTGCCAGCAGTTACCAGACTTCTAACTATGGCTACACCTTC.

The chain links TRBV10-3 to TRBJ2-1, with TRBD2 matching 8 bases. This CDR3 has 18 amino acids. Germline CDR1 ENHRY, CDR2 SYGVKD. J was trimmed by 3 bases and V by 7 bases; bases with no gene match: 17. The CDR3 coding sequence is TGTGCCATCACGGAGGAGGGGGGTGGGACTAGAGTCTACAATGAGCAGTTCTTC. Amino acids: CAITEEGGGTRVYNEQFF.

The rearrangement uses TRBV19 and TRBJ2-1; tentatively, D is TRBD2 (5 bases). This CDR3 contains 15 residues. In germline, CDR1 is LNHDA, CDR2 SQIVND (reference sequence). V lost 5 bases to trimming and J lost 2 bases, with 13 bases between them. DNA for the CDR3: TGTGCCAGTAGTCTCAGCGGAACCGCCTACAATGAGCAGTTCTTC. It is translated as CASSLSGTAYNEQFF.

The chain uses TRBV7-9 and TRBJ1-2; 7 bases are shared with TRBD1. The CDR3 contains 13 residues. V shed 5 bases and J 5 bases; nucleotides not matched to a gene: 5. CDR1 and CDR2 (germline): SEHNR, FQNEAQ (reference sequence). CDR3 region: CASSQGTAYGYTF. The CDR3 coding sequence is TGTGCCAGCAGCCAAGGGACAGCGTATGGCTACACCTTC.

The genes are TRBV11-2 and TRBJ2-1; perhaps TRBD2 as D (6 bases). CDR3 length: 15 amino acids. V shed 3 bases and J shed 3 bases, with 12 bases lying between them. CDR1 and CDR2 from the germline V gene are SGHAT and FQNNGV. CDR3 sequence (DNA): TGTGCCAGCAGCTTGTTGGCGGGGAACTACAATGAGCAGTTCTTC. Its protein product is CASSLLAGNYNEQFF.

The V gene is TRBV5-8, the J gene TRBJ2-1, with TRBD2 matching 9 bases. Looked up from germline, CDR1 is SGHTS and CDR2 is YDEGEE. J was trimmed by 16 bases and V by 3 bases; bases with no gene match: 8. The CDR3 loop spans 12 amino acids. The chain's CDR3 is CASSWGAGGLFF. In nucleotides, the CDR3 is TGTGCCAGCAGCTGGGGGGCGGGAGGGCTTTTCTTC.

The chain has TRBV2 and TRBJ1-6; perhaps TRBD1 as D (6 bases). The CDR3 is 14 residues long. Germline V CDR1 and CDR2: SNHLY, FYNNEI. Trimming took 6 bases from V and 7 from J, leaving 13 bases between them. CDR3 coding DNA: TGTGCCAGCAGCCGGGACACCTTCAATTCACCCCTCCACTTT. Translated: CASSRDTFNSPLHF. Full variable domain (outside the CDR3, taken from reference TRBV2 and TRBJ1-6): EPEVTQTPSHQVTQMGQEVILRCVPISNHLYFYWYRQILGQKVEFLVSFYNNEISEKSEIFDDQFSVERPDGSNFTLKIRSTKLEDSAMYFCASSRDTFNSPLHFGNGTRLTVT.

The chain employs TRBV5-4 and TRBJ2-2; 7 nucleotides agree with TRBD1. Germline assignment: CDR1 SGHNT and CDR2 YYREEE (reference sequence). There are 17 residues in the CDR3. Unmatched junction bases numbered 13, after V lost 5 bases and J lost 3 bases. CDR3 nucleotide sequence: TGTGCCAGCAGTATGTTTGAAACAGGGGTTGACACCGGGGAGCTGTTTTTT. Protein product: CASSMFETGVDTGELFF.

The chain joins TRBV28 to TRBJ1-1; D gene ambiguous. From germline, CDR1 is MDHEN and CDR2 SYDVKM. V gave up 5 bases and J gave up 7 bases, with 11 bases separating them. The CDR3 sequence is 12 residues long. The CDR3: CASSLFSGEAFF. CDR3 nucleotide sequence: TGTGCCAGCAGTCTGTTTAGTGGTGAAGCTTTCTTT.

This chain links TRBV7-9 with TRBJ1-1; D gene ambiguous. V was pared by 2 bases and J by 3 bases, with 16 bases between. The CDR3 contains 16 residues. Germline V gene data show CDR1 as SEHNR and CDR2 as FQNEAQ (reference sequence). DNA for the CDR3: TGTGCCAGCAGCTTAAGATATGAGCGAGACTACACTGAAGCTTTCTTT. Translated: CASSLRYERDYTEAFF.

The chain links TRBV5-1 to TRBJ2-1, with TRBD1 identical over 7 bases. This CDR3 has 16 residues. Germline V gives CDR1 SGHRS, CDR2 YFSETQ. With V trimmed by 4 bases and J by 1 base, 8 bases remained unmatched. DNA for the CDR3: TGCGCCAGCAGCCTCATCGGACAGGTTTCCTACAATGAGCAGTTCTTC. This encodes CASSLIGQVSYNEQFF.

The V and J genes are TRBV3-1 (or the pseudogene TRBV3-2) and TRBJ2-2; 7 bases map to TRBD2. CDR1 LGHDT and CDR2 YNNKEL come from the germline V gene (reference sequence). CDR3 length: 14 amino acids. J gave up 6 bases and V 4 bases, and 5 bases lay outside the gene matches. Written as DNA, the CDR3 is TGTGCCAGCAGCCTTTGGGCGGGAGCCGGGGAGCTGTTTTTT. Translation gives CASSLWAGAGELFF.